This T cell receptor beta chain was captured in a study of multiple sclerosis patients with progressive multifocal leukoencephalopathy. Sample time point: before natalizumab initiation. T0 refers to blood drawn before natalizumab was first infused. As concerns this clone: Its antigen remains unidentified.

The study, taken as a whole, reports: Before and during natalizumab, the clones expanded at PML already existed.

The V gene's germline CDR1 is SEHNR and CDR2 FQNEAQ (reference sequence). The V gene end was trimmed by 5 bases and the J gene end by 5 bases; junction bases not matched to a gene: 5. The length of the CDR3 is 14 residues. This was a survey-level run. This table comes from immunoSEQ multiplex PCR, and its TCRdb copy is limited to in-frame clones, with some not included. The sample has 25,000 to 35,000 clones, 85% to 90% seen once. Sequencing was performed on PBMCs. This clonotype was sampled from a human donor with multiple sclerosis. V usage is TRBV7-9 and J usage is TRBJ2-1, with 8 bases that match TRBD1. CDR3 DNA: TGTGCCAGCAGCGGACGGACAGGGAACAATGAGCAGTTCTTC. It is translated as CASSGRTGNNEQFF.